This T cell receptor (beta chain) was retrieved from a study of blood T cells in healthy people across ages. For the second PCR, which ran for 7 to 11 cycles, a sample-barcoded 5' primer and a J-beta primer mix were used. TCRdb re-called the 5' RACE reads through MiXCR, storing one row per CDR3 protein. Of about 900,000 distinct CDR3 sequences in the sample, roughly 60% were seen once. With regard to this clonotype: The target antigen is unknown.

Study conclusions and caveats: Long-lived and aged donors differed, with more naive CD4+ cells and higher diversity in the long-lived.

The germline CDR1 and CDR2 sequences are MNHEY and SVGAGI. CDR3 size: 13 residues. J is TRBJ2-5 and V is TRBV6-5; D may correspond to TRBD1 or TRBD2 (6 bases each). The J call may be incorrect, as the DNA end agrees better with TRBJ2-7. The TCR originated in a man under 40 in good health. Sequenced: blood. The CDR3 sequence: CASLGGGTYEQYF. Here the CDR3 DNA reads TGTGCCAGCCTCGGAGGGGGGACGTACGAGCAGTACTTC.